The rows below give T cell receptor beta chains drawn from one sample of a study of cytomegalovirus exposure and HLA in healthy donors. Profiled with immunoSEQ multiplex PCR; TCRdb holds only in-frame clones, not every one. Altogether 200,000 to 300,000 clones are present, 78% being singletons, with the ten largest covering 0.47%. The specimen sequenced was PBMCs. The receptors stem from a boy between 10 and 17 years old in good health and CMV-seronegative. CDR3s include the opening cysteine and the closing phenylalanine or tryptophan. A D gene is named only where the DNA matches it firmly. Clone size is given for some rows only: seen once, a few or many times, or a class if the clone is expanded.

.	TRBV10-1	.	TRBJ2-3	TGCGCCAGCAGTGGCTTAACTAGCACAGATACGCAGTATTTT	CASSGLTSTDTQYF
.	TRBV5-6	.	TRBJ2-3	TGTGCCAGCAGCTTGGTAGCAGATACGCAGTATTTT	CASSLVADTQYF
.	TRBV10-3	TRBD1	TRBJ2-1	TGTGCCATCAGCTCAGACAGGGGGCTAAGGAATGAGCAGTTCTTC	CAISSDRGLRNEQFF
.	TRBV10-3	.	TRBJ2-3	TGTGCCACGTCCGCGGCGGGGAGCACAGATACGCAGTATTTT	CATSAAGSTDTQYF
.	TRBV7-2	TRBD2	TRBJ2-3	TGTGCCAGCAGCCCCGGACTAGCGGCCACAGATACGCAGTATTTT	CASSPGLAATDTQYF
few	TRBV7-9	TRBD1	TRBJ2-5	TGTGCCAGCAGCCACCGAAAAGGGGGCCGGCAAGAGACCCAGTACTTC	CASSHRKGGRQETQYF
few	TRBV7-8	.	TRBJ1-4	TGTGCCAGCAGCCCCCGTTACCGGGAAAAACTGTTTTTT	CASSPRYREKLFF
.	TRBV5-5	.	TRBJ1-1	TGTGCCAGCAGCTTGGTGCCGGGGAACACTGAAGCTTTCTTT	CASSLVPGNTEAFF
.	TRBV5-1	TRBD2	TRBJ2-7	TGCGCCAGCAGCTTAGTCATTAGCGGGAATCACGAGCAGTACTTC	CASSLVISGNHEQYF
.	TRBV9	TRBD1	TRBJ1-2	TGTGCCAGCAGCGTTGGCAGGGGGGCGGGCGGCTACACCTTC	CASSVGRGAGGYTF
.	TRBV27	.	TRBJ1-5	TGTGCCAGCAGTTTTCTGCAGGGCCTGAATCAGCCCCAGCATTTT	CASSFLQGLNQPQHF
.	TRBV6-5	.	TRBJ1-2	TGTGCCAGCGGCAGACAGGACGGCTACACCTTC	CASGRQDGYTF